What follows describes a single T cell receptor (beta chain). What it recognizes is unknown. The data are from a study of T cell responses to AZD1222 COVID-19 vaccine. Per the germline V gene, CDR1 is SGHTA and CDR2 is FQGTGA. CDR3 length equals 16 residues. V dropped 5 bases and J dropped 1; count of bases not matched to a gene: 5. Study-wide results and limits: Baseline seropositivity occurred in only six or seven AZD1222 recipients. Unmutated variant regions reportedly attract nearly half of all spike-specific TCRs.

Data came from immunoSEQ multiplex PCR; TCRdb stores just in-frame clones and leaves some out. The sample shows around 140,000 clones, less than 95% of them seen only once. The material was peripheral blood, obtained 28 days after the second dose of the MenACWY control vaccine. The sequence was obtained from an adult who received the MenACWY meningococcal vaccine as a control. This rearrangement joins TRBV7-3 to TRBJ2-3; TRBD2 aligns across 11 bases. CDR3 in amino acids: CASSLKLAGGTDTQYF. Here the CDR3 DNA reads TGTGCCAGCAGCCTAAAACTAGCGGGGGGCACAGATACGCAGTATTTT.